The clone carrying this TCR beta chain was counted between two and nine times. The sample belongs to a study of blood T cell repertoires in COVID-19. The wider study: Italy, Spain and the United States were the sources of the convalescent and acute COVID-19 samples. T cells, B-cell-depleted T cells, or PBMCs supplied cDNA or gDNA.

Study processing details: Nucleated cell number was recorded as an estimate derived from reference gene primer amplification. Measured with immunoSEQ multiplex PCR; TCRdb has only the in-frame clones, and not every one. The DNA gave D and trimming, while V, J and clone size come from that table. The sample has roughly 330,000 clones, more than 75% seen once. Participant reports of clinical history set cohort assignment. The junction had 11 bases not matched to a gene; V was cut back by 6 bases and J by 1 base. This CDR3 has 16 amino acids. CDR1 is SGDLS, CDR2 YYNGEE, per germline. The sequencing sample was made of PBMCs or T cells enriched from blood (not recorded which). The clonotype comes from a woman in her 30s who had recovered from COVID-19. This rearrangement joins TRBV9 to TRBJ2-5; 8 nucleotides agree with TRBD1. CDR3 region: CASITTGDGLQETQYF. The CDR3 region has the DNA TGTGCCAGCATCACGACAGGGGACGGACTCCAAGAGACCCAGTACTTC.